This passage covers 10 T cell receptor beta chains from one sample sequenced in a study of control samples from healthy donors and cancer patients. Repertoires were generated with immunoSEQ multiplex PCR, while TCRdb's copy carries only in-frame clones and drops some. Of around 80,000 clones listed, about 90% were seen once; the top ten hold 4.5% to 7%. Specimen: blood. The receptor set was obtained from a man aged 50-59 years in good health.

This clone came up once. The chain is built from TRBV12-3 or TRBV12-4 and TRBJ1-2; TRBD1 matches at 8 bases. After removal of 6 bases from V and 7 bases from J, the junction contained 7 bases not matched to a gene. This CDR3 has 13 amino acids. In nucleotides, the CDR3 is TGTGCCAGCAGCTACAGGGGGAGTAGTGGCTACACCTTC. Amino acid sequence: CASSYRGSSGYTF.

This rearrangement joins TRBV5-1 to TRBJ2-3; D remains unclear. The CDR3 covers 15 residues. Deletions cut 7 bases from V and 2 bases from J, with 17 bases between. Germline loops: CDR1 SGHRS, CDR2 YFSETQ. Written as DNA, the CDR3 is TGCGCCAGCTCAAAGACCTCGACCCCCACAGATACGCAGTATTTT. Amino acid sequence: CASSKTSTPTDTQYF. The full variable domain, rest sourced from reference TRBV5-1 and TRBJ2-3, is KAGVTQTPRYLIKTRGQQVTLSCSPISGHRSVSWYQQTPGQGLQFLFEYFSETQRNKGNFPGRFSGRQFSNSRSEMNVSTLELGDSALYLCASSKTSTPTDTQYFGPGTRLTVL.

In nucleotides, the CDR3 is TGTGCCAGCAGCTTAACCGACCCATACGAGCAGTACTTC. Amino acids: CASSLTDPYEQYF. The chain couples TRBV5-8 to TRBJ2-7; D is undetermined. V lost 2 bases and J lost 4, with 10 bases in between. The V gene's germline CDR1 is SGHTS and CDR2 YDEGEE. The CDR3 length is 13 residues. Using reference TRBV5-8 and TRBJ2-7 for the parts outside the CDR3, the full variable domain is EAGVTQSPTHLIKTRGQQATLRCSPISGHTSVYWYQQALGLGLQFLLWYDEGEERNRGNFPPRFSGRQFPNYSSELNVNALELEDSALYLCASSLTDPYEQYFGPGTRLTVT.

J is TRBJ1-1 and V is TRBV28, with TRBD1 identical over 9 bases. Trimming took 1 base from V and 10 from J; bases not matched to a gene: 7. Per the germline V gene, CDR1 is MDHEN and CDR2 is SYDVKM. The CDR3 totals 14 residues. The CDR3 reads CASSLLGGQGSAFF. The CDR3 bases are TGTGCCAGCAGTTTATTGGGGGGACAGGGCTCAGCTTTCTTT.

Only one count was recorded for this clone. This CDR3 reads CASRVTGGGEKLFF. The CDR3 bases are TGTGCCAGCAGGGTGACAGGGGGCGGCGAAAAACTGTTTTTT. The chain carries TRBV2 and TRBJ1-4, with 10 positions matching TRBD1. Unmatched junction bases numbered 6, after V lost 6 bases and J lost 8 bases. Germline assignment: CDR1 SNHLY and CDR2 FYNNEI. The CDR3 sequence is 14 residues long. Variable domain in full (rest from reference TRBV2 and TRBJ1-4): EPEVTQTPSHQVTQMGQEVILRCVPISNHLYFYWYRQILGQKVEFLVSFYNNEISEKSEIFDDQFSVERPDGSNFTLKIRSTKLEDSAMYFCASRVTGGGEKLFFGSGTQLSVL.

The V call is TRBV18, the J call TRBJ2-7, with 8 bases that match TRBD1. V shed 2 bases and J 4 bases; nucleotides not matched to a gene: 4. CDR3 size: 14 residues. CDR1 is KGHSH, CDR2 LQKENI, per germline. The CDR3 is CASSPGTGTYEQYF. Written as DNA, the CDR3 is TGTGCCAGCTCACCAGGGACAGGTACTTACGAGCAGTACTTC.

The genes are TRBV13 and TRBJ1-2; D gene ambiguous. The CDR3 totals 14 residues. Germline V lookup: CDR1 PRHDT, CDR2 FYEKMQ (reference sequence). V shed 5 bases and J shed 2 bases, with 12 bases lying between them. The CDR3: CASSIRGGNYGYTF. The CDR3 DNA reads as TGTGCCAGCAGCATACGAGGAGGGAACTATGGCTACACCTTC.

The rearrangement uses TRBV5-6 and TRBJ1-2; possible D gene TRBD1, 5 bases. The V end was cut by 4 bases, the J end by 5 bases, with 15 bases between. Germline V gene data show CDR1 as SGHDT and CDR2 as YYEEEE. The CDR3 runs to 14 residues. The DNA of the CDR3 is TGTGCCAGCAGCCCCCAGGGCAGGAGTTATGGCTACACCTTC. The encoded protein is CASSPQGRSYGYTF.

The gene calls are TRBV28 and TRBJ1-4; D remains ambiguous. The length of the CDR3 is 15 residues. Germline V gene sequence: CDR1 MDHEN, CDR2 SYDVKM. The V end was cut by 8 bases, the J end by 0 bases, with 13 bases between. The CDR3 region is CASRPHVTTNEKLFF. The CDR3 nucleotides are TGTGCCAGCCGCCCGCATGTGACAACTAATGAAAAACTGTTTTTT.

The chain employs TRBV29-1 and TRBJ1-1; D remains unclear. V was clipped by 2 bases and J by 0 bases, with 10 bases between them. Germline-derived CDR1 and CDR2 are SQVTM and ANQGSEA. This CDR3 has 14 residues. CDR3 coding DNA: TGCAGCGTTGAAAGGGAGATCATGAACACTGAAGCTTTCTTT. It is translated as CSVEREIMNTEAFF.